One T cell receptor (beta chain) is described in this entry. This clone was observed a handful of times. This clone's antigen is unknown. It has no much larger one-base neighbor in the sample; base qualities were not kept. Counted from cysteine to phenylalanine, this CDR3 has 14 amino acids. Only the CDR3 DNA is retained, 42 bases long and in frame from the first base. V is shortened by 0 bases, J by 8 bases, and the region joining them spans 11 bases. The germline V gene encodes CDR1 SEHNR and CDR2 FQNEAQ (reference sequence). The TCR beta chain CDR3 region was sequenced with the immunoSEQ assay. The original pipeline was this. For each specimen, the T-cell fraction, clonal dominance, and maximum TCR clone frequency were calculated. Here the immuneACCESS table is served through TCRdb, limited to in-frame sequences with V and J called. Missing clones are a known gap in these copies; in checked studies unresolved V genes cover under half, and the rest lacks a known reason. The D gene and trimming were derived from the DNA, and the V and J assignments and clone size from that table. The sample table records roughly 6,600 clones; 60% to 80% of these occur just once. 12% of the sample is taken by the ten largest.

Bladder lesion specimens were obtained at transurethral resection and were stored at -80C. DNA was isolated from bladder specimens obtained during transurethral resection. This entry is derived from a study of T cell repertoires in urothelial bladder cancer (dated by TCRdb to about 2019). Turning to the overall study: Of the roughly 12 resected lesions, three were clinically staged as cT0, three as cTa, three as cT1 and three as cT2 or greater. The study compared clonality of the TCR repertoire in bladder tumors against clonality in benign bladder inflammation. A total of approximately 12 patients who had bladder lesions and were undergoing transurethral resection were prospectively identified. A total of roughly 12 resected bladder lesions, made up of urothelial carcinoma (UC+) and benign (UC-) specimens, were studied.

The investigation overall reported the following: In carcinoma specimens, up to roughly 17% of infiltrating lymphocytes were accounted for by a single T-cell clone, compared with more than 1.5% in benign specimens. Carcinoma specimens had a median tumor infiltrating lymphocyte percentage of more than 1.5%, while benign specimens had a median of around 13%. Urothelial carcinoma specimens had a median of approximately 5,600 T cells, fewer than the median of approximately 25,000 seen in benign specimens.

The specimen was tumor-infiltrating cells from bladder cancer. The rearrangement joined TRBV7-9 to TRBJ2-1; the D gene is perhaps TRBD2, on 7 matching bases. The clonotype comes from a human donor with urothelial carcinoma. The bases are TGTGCCAGCAGCTTAGCGGGGGGGCCCCATGAGCAGTTCTTC. Its product reads: CASSLAGGPHEQFF.